Included here is one TCR beta chain sequence, with context. Its antigen is unknown. The germline CDR1 and CDR2 sequences are SGHDT and YYEEEE. The CDR3 sequence is 12 residues long. With 4 bases removed from V and 7 bases from J, the gap between germline ends came to 9 bases. The protocol was immunoSEQ multiplex PCR, while the TCRdb copy is restricted to in-frame clones and leaves out a portion. Altogether around 1,000,000 clones are present, around 77% being singletons, with the ten largest covering 0.89%. It was into CD45RA+ naive and CD45RA-negative memory subsets that the CD4+ cells were split. The data originate from a study of shared clonotypes between healthy human individuals. Overall study results and limits: Sequencing depth was expected to affect clonotype sharing among donors.

Sequencing used memory CD4+ T cells from PBMCs. As for subset: CD45RA-negative fraction. The chain joins TRBV5-6 to TRBJ1-3; no firm D call. The TCR sequence derives from a man between 18 and 29 years old in good health. Some clones in this sample may be carry-over from other donors' samples. The CDR3, as DNA: TGTGCCAGCAGCCTGAGGGTTAACACCATATATTTT. Amino acid sequence: CASSLRVNTIYF.